This TCR beta chain was observed in a study of T cell responses to AZD1222 COVID-19 vaccine. Broader study findings: Most donors were white British, females outnumbered males, and clonal diversity was possibly underestimated. Spike-specific TCR breadth rose after two AZD1222 doses, and depth rose as well. Repertoires were collected only later (after the peak T cell response had occurred). Baseline testing showed seropositivity in only six or seven AZD1222 recipients.

Worth noting for this clone: Its antigen is unknown.

This table comes from immunoSEQ multiplex PCR, and its TCRdb copy is limited to in-frame clones, with some not included. The table records approximately 90,000 clones, 90% to 95% of them present only once. This CDR3 comprises 13 residues. Trimming shortened V by 7 bases and J by 8 bases, and 15 bases separated the two germline ends. Germline CDR1 MDHEN, CDR2 SYDVKM. This TCR was sampled from an adult in good health. The source was peripheral blood, collected on day 0 of AZD1222 vaccination. The V gene is TRBV28, the J gene TRBJ2-1, with D unresolved. The CDR3 loop reads CASNVLMSDEQFF. The CDR3 region has the DNA TGTGCCAGCAATGTACTCATGAGCGATGAGCAGTTCTTC.